Given below is one TCR beta chain in context. The antigen this receptor binds is unknown. No clone much larger than this one lies a single base away; base qualities are absent. The sample originates from a study of blood T cell repertoires in COVID-19 (dated by TCRdb to about 2020). With respect to the entire study: Samples from collaborators originated in the United States, Italy and Spain and spanned both the acute and convalescent phases of COVID-19. The prospective study material was composed of cDNA or gDNA derived from T cells, B-cell-depleted T cells, or PBMCs. The dataset comprised deeply sampled blood TCRbeta repertoires from subjects exposed to, actively infected with, or recovered from COVID-19. The repertoires were made available in a free public database intended to serve as a resource for research on the immune response to SARS-CoV-2. The samples were drawn from two sources: the first 160 participants of the ongoing ImmuneRACE study, and some 1,300 subjects contributed by 6 global collaborators. A de-identified subject ID, COVID-19 status, age in years and sex were almost always included in the sample metadata. Where HLA class I and class II types were available, the types were taken from metadata supplied by the sample provider, not from assay-based typing.

The germline V gene (reference sequence) supplies CDR1 SEHNR and CDR2 FQNEAQ. The CDR3 starts with the cysteine, ends with the phenylalanine, and has 14 residues. This entry keeps only the CDR3 DNA: 42 bases, framed from base 1. V lost 6 bases and J lost 4 bases; the stretch between them is 12 bases long. Each collaborating institution followed its own protocols to collect whole blood in K2EDTA tubes. For TCRbeta analysis, collaborators shipped samples as frozen whole blood, isolated PBMCs, or DNA extracted from either of those sample types. TCRbeta CDR3 regions were amplified from genomic DNA by means of the immunoSEQ Assay, a bias-controlled multiplex PCR. Under the source paper's analysis protocol: Within the assay, amplification of reference gene primers was used to estimate how many nucleated cells each sample contained. Sequence reads were collapsed and filtered to measure the absolute abundance of every unique TCRbeta CDR3 rearrangement. For each sample, productive Simpson clonality was calculated as the square root of Simpson's diversity index across productive rearrangements. The table was pulled from immuneACCESS by TCRdb, which kept in-frame rearrangements only. Such tables lose some clones; where checked, under half of the loss comes from unresolved V genes, and the rest has no known cause. V, J and clone size derive from that table, while D and trimming were established from the DNA sequence. The sample table contains 85,000 to 120,000 clones; only one count was recorded for 80% to 95% of them. The biggest ten clones account for less than 4.5% of the sample.

What the authors observed across the whole study: Clinical and demographic metadata were provided uncurated, with the amount varying by source and participant.

The rearrangement joined TRBV7-9 to TRBJ1-4; TRBD1 is possibly the D segment (6 matching bases). The sequence was collected from a man in his late teens or twenties with acute or convalescent COVID-19. Material for sequencing was peripheral blood. The CDR3 corresponds to CASSQGQYNEKLFF. The sequence in DNA is TGTGCCAGCAGTCAAGGACAGTATAATGAAAAACTGTTTTTT.